A single sample is the source of the 8 T cell receptor beta chains below, sequenced in a study of T cells generated in artificial thymic organoids. Semi-nested PCR with reverse primers in the TRAC or TRBC constant regions amplified each chain separately. One entry per CDR3 protein, called by TCRdb with MiXCR from the 5' RACE reads. The sample has about 6,000 distinct CDR3 sequences; around 30% are singletons. The sequenced material came from naive CD8+ T cells from blood. Subset denoted: CD3+TCRalphabeta+CD8SP T cells; for blood, CD45RO-CCR7+ naive CD8+ T cells. The receptors derive from a human donor who gave cord blood stem cells for thymic organoid culture, a cardiac surgery patient who gave postnatal thymus, or a blood donor (not recorded which).

This clonotype was recorded only once. V is TRBV6-5 and J is TRBJ2-7; the match to TRBD2 covers 7 bases. The V and J ends lost 1 base and 4 bases, in that order; junction bases with no gene match: 4. There are 14 residues in the CDR3. Per germline, CDR1 MNHEY and CDR2 SVGAGI. The CDR3 spells CASSYWGGGYEQYF. CDR3 nucleotides: TGTGCCAGCAGTTACTGGGGGGGGGGGTACGAGCAGTACTTC.

The gene calls are TRBV27 and TRBJ2-7, with D possibly being TRBD1 (5 bases). The length of the CDR3 is 15 residues. Trimming took 3 bases from V and 2 from J, leaving 14 bases between them. CDR1 is MNHEY, CDR2 SMNVEV, per germline (reference sequence). The CDR3, as DNA: TGTGCCAGCAGTTTGCGACAGAAGTATCCCTACGAGCAGTACTTC. Translated: CASSLRQKYPYEQYF.

The chain uses TRBV27 and TRBJ2-7; 11 bases align to TRBD2. The trim removed 5 bases at V and 3 bases at J, leaving 6 bases unmatched. The germline V gene encodes CDR1 MNHEY and CDR2 SMNVEV (reference sequence). This CDR3 contains 15 residues. The CDR3 DNA reads TGTGCCAGCAGTCTCGGACTAGCGGGTGACTACGAGCAGTACTTC. Its protein is CASSLGLAGDYEQYF.

The chain is built from TRBV5-1 and TRBJ2-1; D call uncertain. This CDR3 comprises 16 residues. V was shortened by 3 bases and J by 0 bases, with 13 bases between the two germline ends. The germline V gene has CDR1 SGHRS and CDR2 YFSETQ. The CDR3 DNA sequence: TGCGCCAGCAGCTCACAACAGAAAAACTCCTACAATGAGCAGTTCTTC. Its protein is CASSSQQKNSYNEQFF.

To note about this clonotype: A much larger clone is a single base away; this may be a read error. The chain uses TRBV5-1 and TRBJ1-1; D gene uncertain. Germline assignment: CDR1 SGHRS and CDR2 YFSETQ. The CDR3 totals 13 residues. The CDR3 bases are TGCGCCTGCAGCTTGGTACAGAACACTGAAGCTTTCTTT. Translating it yields CACSLVQNTEAFF.

This clonotype is a singleton in its sample. The V and J genes are TRBV9 and TRBJ2-5; 14 nucleotides line up with TRBD2. From germline, CDR1 is SGDLS and CDR2 YYNGEE. The CDR3 is made up of 20 amino acids. Unmatched junction bases numbered 16, after V lost 4 bases and J lost 2 bases. The CDR3 DNA follows: TGTGCCAGCAGCTCCGAAGGGACTAGCGGGGGCCTCAGAACTCAAGAGACCCAGTACTTC. Protein: CASSSEGTSGGLRTQETQYF. The whole variable domain, filled in from reference TRBV9 and TRBJ2-5, reads DSGVTQTPKHLITATGQRVTLRCSPRSGDLSVYWYQQSLDQGLQFLIQYYNGEERAKGNILERFSAQQFPDLHSELNLSSLELGDSALYFCASSSEGTSGGLRTQETQYFGPGTRLLVL.

By sample share, this clonotype is medium-sized. The chain links TRBV6-5 to TRBJ2-5; 12 bases are a match to TRBD2. Germline V CDR1 and CDR2: MNHEY, SVGAGI. The CDR3 length is 15 residues. J lost 5 bases, V lost 3 bases, and 4 bases had no gene match. CDR3 residues: CASSYGLAGRETQYF. CDR3 sequence (DNA): TGTGCCAGCAGTTATGGACTAGCGGGACGGGAGACCCAGTACTTC.

Points on this clonotype: Being one base from a much bigger clone, this may be a read error. The V gene is TRBV29-1, the J gene TRBJ1-6; 10 nucleotides match TRBD1. V dropped 7 bases and J dropped 6; count of bases not matched to a gene: 9. Germline values: CDR1 SQVTM, CDR2 ANQGSEA. The CDR3 is 15 residues long. This CDR3 reads CSATTGTGVNSPLHF. The CDR3 DNA follows: TGCAGCGCTACAACCGGGACAGGGGTTAATTCACCCCTCCACTTT.